This TCR beta chain is drawn from a study of cytomegalovirus exposure and HLA in healthy donors. It was with 60 Vbeta and 13 Jbeta primers that the PCR ran. Here immunoSEQ multiplex PCR was the method, and the copy in TCRdb shows in-frame clones only, minus some. The sample data list roughly 200,000 clones. Comment on this clone: The antigen is unknown.

The donors were healthy bone marrow donors. The CDR3 runs 14 residues. Germline CDR1 and CDR2: KGHSH and LQKENI. Trimming left V 5 bases short and J 2 bases short, with 10 bases between. Study conclusions and caveats: In a later analysis, most CMV-associated TCR beta chains appeared HLA-restricted. Cytomegalovirus association was assigned to about 150 TCR beta chains. While the bulk of TCR sequences proved rare, some public TCRs turned up in many donors.

The sequencing input was PBMCs. V is TRBV18 and J is TRBJ1-5, with no clear D. The TCR was taken from a girl aged 2 to 10 in good health and CMV-seropositive. CDR3 in amino acids: CASSSDEGNQPQHF. The CDR3, as DNA: TGTGCCAGCTCAAGCGACGAGGGCAATCAGCCCCAGCATTTT.